This TCR beta chain was obtained from a study of T cells after yellow fever vaccination. Study summary: It was SMART-Seq v4 Ultra Low Input that prepared the fractions with low cell numbers. Study results and limitations: Post-booster repertoires again held most primary-vaccination clones (roughly 95% CD4, about 88% CD8). Secondary responses were weaker yet peaked faster, day 5 versus 15.

Synthesis of TCR cDNA relied on 5'RACE template switching, which attached a universal primer site and UMIs. TCRdb re-called the 5' RACE reads with MiXCR, one entry per CDR3 protein. The sample has 100,000 to 150,000 distinct CDR3 sequences; 6.5% to 8% are singletons. This clonotype appeared many times. No antigen is known for it. Trimming removed 2 bases at V and 5 bases at J, with 12 bases between. The CDR3 spans 14 residues. The genes are TRBV23-1 and TRBJ2-5, with D hard to call. TRBV23-1 is noted as an ORF with a role that remains uncertain. The clonotype was recovered from a man younger than 35 who received the YFV17D yellow fever vaccine. The source was CD4+ T cells sorted from PBMCs, collected approximately 11 days after the first yellow fever vaccination. CDR3 residues: CASSQKERSETQYF. The CDR3 DNA reads as TGCGCCAGCAGTCAAAAGGAAAGGTCGGAGACCCAGTACTTC.